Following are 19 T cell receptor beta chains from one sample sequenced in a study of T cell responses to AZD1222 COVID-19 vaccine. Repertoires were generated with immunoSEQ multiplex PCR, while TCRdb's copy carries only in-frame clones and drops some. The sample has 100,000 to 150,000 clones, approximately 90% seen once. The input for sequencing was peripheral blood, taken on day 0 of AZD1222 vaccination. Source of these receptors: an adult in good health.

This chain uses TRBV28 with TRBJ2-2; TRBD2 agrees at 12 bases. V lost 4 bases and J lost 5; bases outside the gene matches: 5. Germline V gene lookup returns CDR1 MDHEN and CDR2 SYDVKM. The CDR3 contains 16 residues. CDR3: CASSSATSGGTGELFF. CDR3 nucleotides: TGTGCCAGCAGTTCAGCGACTAGCGGGGGAACCGGGGAGCTGTTTTTT.

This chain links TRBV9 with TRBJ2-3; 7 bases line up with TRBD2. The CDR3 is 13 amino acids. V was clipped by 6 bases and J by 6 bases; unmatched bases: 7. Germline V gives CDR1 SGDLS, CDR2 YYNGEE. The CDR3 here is CASNLRGTDTQYF. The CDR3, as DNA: TGTGCCAGCAACTTGCGGGGGACGGATACGCAGTATTTT.

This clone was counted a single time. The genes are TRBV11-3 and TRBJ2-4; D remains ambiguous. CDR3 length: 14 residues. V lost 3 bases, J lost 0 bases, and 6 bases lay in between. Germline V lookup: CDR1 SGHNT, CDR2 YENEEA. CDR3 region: CASSFKLAKNIQYF. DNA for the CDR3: TGTGCCAGCAGCTTTAAACTAGCCAAAAACATTCAGTACTTC.

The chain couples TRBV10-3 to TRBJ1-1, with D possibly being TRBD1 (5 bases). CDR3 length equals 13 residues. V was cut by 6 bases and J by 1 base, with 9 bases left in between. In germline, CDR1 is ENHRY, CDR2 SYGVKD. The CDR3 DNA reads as TGTGCCATCAGACCTACAGGGAACACTGAAGCTTTCTTT. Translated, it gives CAIRPTGNTEAFF.

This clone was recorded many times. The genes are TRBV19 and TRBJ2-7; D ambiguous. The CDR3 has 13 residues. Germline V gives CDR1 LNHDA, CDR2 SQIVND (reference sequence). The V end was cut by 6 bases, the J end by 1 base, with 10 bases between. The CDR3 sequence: CASSGTDSYEQYF. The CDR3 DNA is TGTGCCAGTAGCGGTACGGATTCCTACGAGCAGTACTTC. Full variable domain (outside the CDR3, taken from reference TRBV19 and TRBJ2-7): DGGITQSPKYLFRKEGQNVTLSCEQNLNHDAMYWYRQDPGQGLRLIYYSQIVNDFQKGDIAEGYSVSREKKESFPLTVTSAQKNPTAFYLCASSGTDSYEQYFGPGTRLTVT.

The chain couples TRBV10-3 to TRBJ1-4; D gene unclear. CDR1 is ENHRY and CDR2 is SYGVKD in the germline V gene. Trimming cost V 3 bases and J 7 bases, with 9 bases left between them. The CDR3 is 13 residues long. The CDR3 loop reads CAISDGVGEKLFF. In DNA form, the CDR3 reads TGTGCCATCAGTGACGGGGTGGGTGAAAAACTGTTTTTT.

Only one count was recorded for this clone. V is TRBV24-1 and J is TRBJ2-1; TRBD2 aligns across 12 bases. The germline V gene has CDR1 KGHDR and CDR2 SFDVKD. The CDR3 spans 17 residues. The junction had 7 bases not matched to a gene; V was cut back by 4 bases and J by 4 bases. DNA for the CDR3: TGTGCCACCAGTGACCCGACTAGCGGGGGCTATTACAATGAGCAGTTCTTC. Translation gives CATSDPTSGGYYNEQFF.

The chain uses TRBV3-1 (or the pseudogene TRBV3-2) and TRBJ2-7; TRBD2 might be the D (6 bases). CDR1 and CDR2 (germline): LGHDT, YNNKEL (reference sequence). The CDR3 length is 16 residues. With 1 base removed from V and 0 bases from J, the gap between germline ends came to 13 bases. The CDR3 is CASSQVRGLHSYEQYF. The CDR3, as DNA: TGTGCCAGCAGCCAAGTAAGAGGACTACACTCCTACGAGCAGTACTTC.

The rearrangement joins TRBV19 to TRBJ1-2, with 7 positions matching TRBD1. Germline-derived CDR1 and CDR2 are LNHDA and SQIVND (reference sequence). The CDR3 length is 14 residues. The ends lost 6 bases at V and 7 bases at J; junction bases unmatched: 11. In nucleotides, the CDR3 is TGTGCCAGTAGGGAGACAGGGAGTCCTCTTGGCTACACCTTC. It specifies CASRETGSPLGYTF.

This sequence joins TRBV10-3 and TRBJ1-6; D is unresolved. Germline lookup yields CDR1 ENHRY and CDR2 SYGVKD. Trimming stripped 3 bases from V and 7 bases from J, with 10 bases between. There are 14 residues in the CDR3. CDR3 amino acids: CAISELLGNSPLHF. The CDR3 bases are TGTGCCATCAGTGAACTACTCGGGAATTCACCCCTCCACTTT.

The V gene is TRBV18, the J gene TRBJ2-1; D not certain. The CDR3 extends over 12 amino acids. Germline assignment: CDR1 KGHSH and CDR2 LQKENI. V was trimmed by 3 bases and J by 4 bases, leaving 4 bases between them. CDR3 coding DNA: TGTGCCAGCTCACCTACATACAATGAGCAGTTCTTC. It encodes CASSPTYNEQFF.

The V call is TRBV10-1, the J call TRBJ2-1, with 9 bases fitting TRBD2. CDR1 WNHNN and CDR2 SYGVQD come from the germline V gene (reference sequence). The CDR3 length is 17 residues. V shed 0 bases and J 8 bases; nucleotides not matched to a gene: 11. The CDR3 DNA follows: TGCGCCAGCAGTGAGTCGAAATCCAGCGGGGGGTGGGATGAGCAGTTCTTC. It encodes CASSESKSSGGWDEQFF.

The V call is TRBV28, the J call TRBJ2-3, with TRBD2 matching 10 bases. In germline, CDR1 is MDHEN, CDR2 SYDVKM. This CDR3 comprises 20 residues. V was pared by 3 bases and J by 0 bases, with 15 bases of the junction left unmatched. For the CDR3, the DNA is TGTGCCAGCAGTTTCGTAGCGGGGGGCTTTAACCGTGCTAGCACAGATACGCAGTATTTT. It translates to CASSFVAGGFNRASTDTQYF.

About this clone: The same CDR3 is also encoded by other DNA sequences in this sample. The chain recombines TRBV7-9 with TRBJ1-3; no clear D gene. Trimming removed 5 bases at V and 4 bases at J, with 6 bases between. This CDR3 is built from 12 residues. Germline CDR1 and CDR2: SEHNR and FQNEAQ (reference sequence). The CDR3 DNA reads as TGTGCCAGCAGCCATTCGGGAAACACCATATATTTT. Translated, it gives CASSHSGNTIYF.

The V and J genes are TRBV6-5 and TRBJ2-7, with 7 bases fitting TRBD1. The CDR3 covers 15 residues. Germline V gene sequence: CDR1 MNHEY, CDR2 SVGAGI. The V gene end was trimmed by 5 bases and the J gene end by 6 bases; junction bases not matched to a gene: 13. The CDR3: CASSPRTGWMGEQYF. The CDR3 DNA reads TGTGCCAGCAGTCCCAGGACAGGTTGGATGGGCGAGCAGTACTTC.

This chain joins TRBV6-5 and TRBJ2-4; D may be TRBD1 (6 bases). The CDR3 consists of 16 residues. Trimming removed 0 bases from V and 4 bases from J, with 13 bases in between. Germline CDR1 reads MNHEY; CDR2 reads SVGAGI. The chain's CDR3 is CASSYSSVGTKNIQYF. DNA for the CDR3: TGTGCCAGCAGTTACTCGAGTGTGGGGACAAAAAACATTCAGTACTTC.

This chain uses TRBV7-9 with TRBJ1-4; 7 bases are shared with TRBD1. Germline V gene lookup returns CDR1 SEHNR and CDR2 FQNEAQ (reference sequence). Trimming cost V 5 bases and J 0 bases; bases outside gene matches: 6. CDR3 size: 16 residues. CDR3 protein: CASSAGQRATNEKLFF. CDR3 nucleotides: TGTGCCAGCAGCGCGGGACAGAGAGCAACTAATGAAAAACTGTTTTTT.

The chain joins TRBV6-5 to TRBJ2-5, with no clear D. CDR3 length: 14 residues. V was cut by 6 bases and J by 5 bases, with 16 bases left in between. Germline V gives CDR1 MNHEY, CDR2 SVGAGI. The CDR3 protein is CASRSPRLGETQYF. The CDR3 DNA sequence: TGTGCCAGCAGGTCCCCAAGGTTGGGGGAGACCCAGTACTTC.

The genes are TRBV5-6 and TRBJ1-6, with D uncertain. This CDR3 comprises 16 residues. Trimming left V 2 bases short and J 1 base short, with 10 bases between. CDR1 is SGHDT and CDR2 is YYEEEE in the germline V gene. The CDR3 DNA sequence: TGTGCCAGCAGCTTAGAGGATGCATCCTATAATTCACCCCTCCACTTT. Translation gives CASSLEDASYNSPLHF. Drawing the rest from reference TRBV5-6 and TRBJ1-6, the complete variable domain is DAGVTQSPTHLIKTRGQQVTLRCSPKSGHDTVSWYQQALGQGPQFIFQYYEEEERQRGNFPDRFSGHQFPNYSSELNVNALLLGDSALYLCASSLEDASYNSPLHFGNGTRLTVT.